This T cell receptor (beta chain) stems from a study of beta chain features in type 1 diabetes. Whole-study findings and limits: The question of HLA type influencing TCRB rearrangement was one that remained unresolved here. Reads derived from cDNA could over-represent cells showing high TCR expression.

Heparinised blood was drawn once per donor, averaging approximately 0.12 L. Sorting based on CD45RO/CCR7/CD25/CD127/CD95/CD27 separated CD4+ naive, central memory, regulatory and stem cell-like memory cells. In its sample, this clone was seen a few times. What it binds is not known. Expressed TCRB transcripts were sequenced because the entire RNA isolate underwent reverse transcription. TCRdb's copy holds only in-frame clones and misses some; the assay was immunoSEQ multiplex PCR. The sample has 300,000 to 350,000 clones, roughly 21% seen once. This receptor was taken from a woman younger than 35 in good health. What was sequenced was naive CD4+ T cells from blood.

Here the CDR3 reads CASRRQGTGSQPQHF. The CDR3 DNA sequence: TGTGCCAGCAGGCGACAGGGCACGGGGAGCCAGCCCCAGCATTTT. The V and J genes are TRBV6-5 and TRBJ1-5, with TRBD1 matching over 7 bases. V dropped 6 bases and J dropped 7; count of bases not matched to a gene: 12. This CDR3 contains 15 residues. From germline, CDR1 is MNHEY and CDR2 SVGAGI.